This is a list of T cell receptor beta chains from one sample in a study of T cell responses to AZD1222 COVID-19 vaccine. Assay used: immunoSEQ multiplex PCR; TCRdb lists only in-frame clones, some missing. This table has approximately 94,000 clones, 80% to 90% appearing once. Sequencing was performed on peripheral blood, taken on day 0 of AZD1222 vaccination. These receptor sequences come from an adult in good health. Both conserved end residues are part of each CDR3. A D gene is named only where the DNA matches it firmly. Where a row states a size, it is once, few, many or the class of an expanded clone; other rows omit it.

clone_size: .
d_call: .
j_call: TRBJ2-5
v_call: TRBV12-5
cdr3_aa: CASGFGETQYF
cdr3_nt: TGTGCTAGTGGTTTTGGTGAGACCCAGTACTTC

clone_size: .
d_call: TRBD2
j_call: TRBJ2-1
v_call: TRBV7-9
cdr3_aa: CASSSLAGAYNEQFF
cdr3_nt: TGTGCCAGCAGCTCACTAGCGGGAGCATACAATGAGCAGTTCTTC

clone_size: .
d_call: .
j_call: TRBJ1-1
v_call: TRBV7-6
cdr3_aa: CASSPGRGGRGTEAFF
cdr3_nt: TGTGCCAGCAGCCCAGGACGAGGGGGGCGCGGCACTGAAGCTTTCTTT

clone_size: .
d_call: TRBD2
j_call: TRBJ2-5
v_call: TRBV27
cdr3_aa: CASSSGLAGLTGTQYF
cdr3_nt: TGTGCCAGCAGTTCCGGACTAGCGGGCCTAACTGGGACCCAGTACTTC

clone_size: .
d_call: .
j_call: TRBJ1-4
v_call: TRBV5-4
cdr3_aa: CASSQGMSNEKLFF
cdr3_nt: TGTGCCAGCAGCCAAGGGATGTCGAATGAAAAACTGTTTTTT

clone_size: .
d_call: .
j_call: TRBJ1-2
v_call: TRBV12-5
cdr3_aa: CASGLEYGYTF
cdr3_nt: TGTGCTAGTGGTTTGGAATATGGCTACACCTTC

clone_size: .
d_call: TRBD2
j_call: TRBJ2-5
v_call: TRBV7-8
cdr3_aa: CASSAQGAGGRETQYF
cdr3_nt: TGTGCCAGCAGCGCCCAGGGAGCGGGGGGGAGGGAGACCCAGTACTTC

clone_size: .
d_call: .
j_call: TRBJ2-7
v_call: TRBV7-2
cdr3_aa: CASSLGTGRSYEQYF
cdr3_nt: TGTGCCAGCAGCTTAGGAACGGGGCGTTCCTACGAGCAGTACTTC

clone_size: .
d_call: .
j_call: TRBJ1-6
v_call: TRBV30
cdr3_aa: CAWSVPGIANSPLHF
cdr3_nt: TGTGCCTGGAGTGTACCCGGGATTGCTAATTCACCCCTCCACTTT

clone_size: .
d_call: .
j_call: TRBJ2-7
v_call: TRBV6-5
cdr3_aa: CASSYSENEQYF
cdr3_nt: TGTGCCAGCAGTTACTCAGAGAACGAACAGTACTTC

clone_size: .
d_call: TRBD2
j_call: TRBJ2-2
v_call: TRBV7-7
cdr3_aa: CASSPRTSGPAGELFF
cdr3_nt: TGTGCCAGCAGCCCTCGGACTAGCGGGCCGGCCGGGGAGCTGTTTTTT

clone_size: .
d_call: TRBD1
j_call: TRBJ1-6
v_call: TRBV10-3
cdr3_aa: CAIRYGQGGDSPLHF
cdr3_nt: TGTGCCATCAGATACGGACAGGGCGGGGATTCACCCCTCCACTTT

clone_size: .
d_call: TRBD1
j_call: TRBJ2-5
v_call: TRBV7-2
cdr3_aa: CASSSGQGAGKTQYF
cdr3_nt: TGTGCCAGCAGCTCCGGACAGGGGGCAGGGAAGACCCAGTACTTC

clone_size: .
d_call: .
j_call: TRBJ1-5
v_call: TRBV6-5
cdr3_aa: CASKRDSNQPQHF
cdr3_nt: TGTGCCAGCAAGCGTGATAGCAATCAGCCCCAGCATTTT

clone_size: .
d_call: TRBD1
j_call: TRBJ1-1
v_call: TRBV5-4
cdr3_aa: CASSSRQGRATEAFF
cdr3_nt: TGTGCCAGCAGCTCCCGACAGGGTCGAGCCACTGAAGCTTTCTTT

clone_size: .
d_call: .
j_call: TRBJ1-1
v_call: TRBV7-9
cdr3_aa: CASSALWGGRAEAFF
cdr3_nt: TGTGCCAGCAGCGCCCTTTGGGGGGGTAGGGCTGAAGCTTTCTTT

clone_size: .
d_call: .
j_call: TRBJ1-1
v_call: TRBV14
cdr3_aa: CASSQRGTVRNTEAFF
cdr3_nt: TGTGCCAGCAGCCAAAGGGGAACCGTTAGGAACACTGAAGCTTTCTTT

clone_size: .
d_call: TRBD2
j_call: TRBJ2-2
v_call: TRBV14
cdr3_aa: CARSHGGGRNTGELFF
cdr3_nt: TGTGCCCGCAGCCACGGGGGGGGACGGAACACCGGGGAGCTGTTTTTT

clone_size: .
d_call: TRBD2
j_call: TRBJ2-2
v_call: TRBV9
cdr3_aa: CASSPRTRMIELFF
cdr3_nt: TGTGCCAGCAGCCCACGGACTAGAATGATTGAGCTGTTTTTT

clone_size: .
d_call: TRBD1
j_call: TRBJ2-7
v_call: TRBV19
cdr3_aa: CASSVRTGAWYEQYF
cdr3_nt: TGTGCCAGTAGTGTACGGACAGGCGCTTGGTACGAGCAGTACTTC

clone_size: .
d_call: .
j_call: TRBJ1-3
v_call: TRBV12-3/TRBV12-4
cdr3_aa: CASRLTGNTIYF
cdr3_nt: TGTGCCAGCAGGCTAACTGGAAACACCATATATTTT

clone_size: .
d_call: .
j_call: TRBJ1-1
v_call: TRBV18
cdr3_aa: CASSPSIATATEAFF
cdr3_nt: TGTGCCAGCTCACCAAGTATTGCCACGGCCACTGAAGCTTTCTTT

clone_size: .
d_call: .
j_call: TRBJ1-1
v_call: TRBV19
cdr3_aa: CASQHRGLANTEAFF
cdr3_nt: TGTGCCAGCCAACACCGGGGGCTGGCCAACACTGAAGCTTTCTTT

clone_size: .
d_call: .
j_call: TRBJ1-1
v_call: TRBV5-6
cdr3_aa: CASSSQGRVNTEAFF
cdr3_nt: TGTGCCAGCAGCTCGCAGGGAAGGGTGAACACTGAAGCTTTCTTT

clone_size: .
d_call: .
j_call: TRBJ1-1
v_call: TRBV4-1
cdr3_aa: CASSQMTRQVAEAFF
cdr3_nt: TGCGCCAGCAGCCAGATGACCCGACAGGTGGCTGAAGCTTTCTTT

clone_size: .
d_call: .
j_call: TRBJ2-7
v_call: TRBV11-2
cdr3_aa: CASSPLQGGEQYF
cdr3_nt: TGTGCCAGCAGCCCCCTGCAGGGGGGCGAGCAGTACTTC

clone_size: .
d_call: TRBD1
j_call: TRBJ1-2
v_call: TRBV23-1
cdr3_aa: CASSRHRQGLTDNYGYTF
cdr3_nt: TGCGCCAGCAGTCGACACAGACAGGGGCTCACCGATAACTATGGCTACACCTTC

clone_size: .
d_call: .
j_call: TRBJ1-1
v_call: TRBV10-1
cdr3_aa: CASSQNPGFTEAFF
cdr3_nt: TGCGCCAGCAGCCAAAACCCAGGGTTCACTGAAGCTTTCTTT

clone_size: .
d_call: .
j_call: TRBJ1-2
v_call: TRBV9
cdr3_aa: CASSERTDFYGYTF
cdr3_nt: TGTGCCAGCAGCGAGAGGACAGACTTTTATGGCTACACCTTC

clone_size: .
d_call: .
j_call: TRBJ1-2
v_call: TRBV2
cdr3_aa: CASFDTPAIGVNYGYTF
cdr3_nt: TGTGCCAGCTTCGACACCCCGGCTATCGGGGTAAACTATGGCTACACCTTC

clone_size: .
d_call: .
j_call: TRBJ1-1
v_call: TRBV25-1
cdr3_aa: CASRAEPLPEAFF
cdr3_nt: TGTGCCAGCAGGGCCGAACCTCTCCCTGAAGCTTTCTTT

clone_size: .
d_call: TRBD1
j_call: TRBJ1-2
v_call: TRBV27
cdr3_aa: CASSGGVGGQNYGYTF
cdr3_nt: TGTGCCAGCAGTGGGGGAGTAGGGGGCCAGAACTATGGCTACACCTTC

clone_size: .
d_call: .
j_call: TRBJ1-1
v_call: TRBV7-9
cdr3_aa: CASSFDLSMNTEAFF
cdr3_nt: TGTGCCAGCAGCTTCGATCTCAGCATGAACACTGAAGCTTTCTTT

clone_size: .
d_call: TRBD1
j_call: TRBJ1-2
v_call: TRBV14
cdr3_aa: CASSWDRNYGYTF
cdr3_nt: TGTGCCAGCAGCTGGGACAGAAACTATGGCTACACCTTC

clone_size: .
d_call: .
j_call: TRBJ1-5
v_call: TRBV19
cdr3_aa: CASSYGAERGNQPQHF
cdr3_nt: TGTGCCAGTAGCTACGGGGCCGAAAGAGGGAATCAGCCCCAGCATTTT

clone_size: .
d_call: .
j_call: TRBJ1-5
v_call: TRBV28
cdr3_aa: CASSLRGHGHF
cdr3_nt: TGTGCCAGCAGTTTAAGGGGACATGGGCATTTT

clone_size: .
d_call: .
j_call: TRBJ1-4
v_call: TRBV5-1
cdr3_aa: CASSLEPPTNEKLFF
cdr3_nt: TGCGCCAGCAGCTTGGAGCCTCCAACTAATGAAAAACTGTTTTTT

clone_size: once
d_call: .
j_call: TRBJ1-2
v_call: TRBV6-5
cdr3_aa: CASSYRTVDVGGYTF
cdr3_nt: TGTGCCAGCAGTTACCGAACTGTCGATGTAGGGGGCTACACCTTC

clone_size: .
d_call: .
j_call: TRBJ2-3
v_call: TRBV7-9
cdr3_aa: CASSHQDYTDTQYF
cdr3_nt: TGTGCCAGCAGCCATCAGGACTATACAGATACGCAGTATTTT

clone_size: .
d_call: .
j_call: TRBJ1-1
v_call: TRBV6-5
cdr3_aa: CASNRNLNTEAFF
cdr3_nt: TGTGCCAGCAATCGGAACTTGAACACTGAAGCTTTCTTT

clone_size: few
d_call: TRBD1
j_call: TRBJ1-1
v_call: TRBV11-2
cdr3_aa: CASSSRDTGGARSTEAFF
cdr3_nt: TGTGCCAGCAGTTCTAGGGATACAGGGGGCGCGAGGTCCACTGAAGCTTTCTTT

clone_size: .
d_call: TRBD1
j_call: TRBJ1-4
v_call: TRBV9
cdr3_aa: CASSVGQGMEKLFF
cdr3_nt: TGTGCCAGCAGCGTGGGACAGGGGATGGAAAAACTGTTTTTT

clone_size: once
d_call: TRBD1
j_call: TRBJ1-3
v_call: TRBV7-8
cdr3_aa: CASSRQTGGFSGNTIYF
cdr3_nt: TGTGCCAGCAGCCGACAGACAGGGGGTTTCTCTGGAAACACCATATATTTT

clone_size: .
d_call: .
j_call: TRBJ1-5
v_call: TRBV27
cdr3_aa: CASSLRGASNQPQHF
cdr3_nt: TGTGCCAGCAGTTTACGGGGGGCCAGCAATCAGCCCCAGCATTTT

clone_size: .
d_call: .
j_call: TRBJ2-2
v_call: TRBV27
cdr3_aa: CASRTAWTVDTGELFF
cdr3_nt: TGTGCCAGCAGGACCGCTTGGACAGTTGACACCGGGGAGCTGTTTTTT

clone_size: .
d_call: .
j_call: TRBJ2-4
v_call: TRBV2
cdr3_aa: CASSGETGAKNIQYF
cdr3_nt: TGTGCCAGCAGTGGGGAGACGGGAGCCAAAAACATTCAGTACTTC

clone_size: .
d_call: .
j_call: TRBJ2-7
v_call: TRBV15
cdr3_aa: CATSRDSKSEQYF
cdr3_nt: TGTGCCACCAGCAGAGATAGTAAGTCCGAGCAGTACTTC

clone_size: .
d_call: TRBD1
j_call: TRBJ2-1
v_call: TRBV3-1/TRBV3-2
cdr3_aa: CASSQHRDRLYNEQFF
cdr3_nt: TGTGCCAGCAGCCAACACCGGGACAGACTCTACAATGAGCAGTTCTTC